The sequence of this T cell receptor (beta chain) was determined in a study of blood T cell repertoires in COVID-19. Assay used: immunoSEQ multiplex PCR; TCRdb lists only in-frame clones, some missing. The sample contains about 200,000 clones, around 84% of which appear only once. Germline CDR1 is MNHEY and CDR2 is SVGEGT. The CDR3 is 15 residues long. J lost 7 bases, V lost 3 bases, and 6 bases had no gene match. The chain couples TRBV6-2 or TRBV6-3 to TRBJ1-4, with TRBD1 matching 9 bases. The receptor comes from a man between 45 and 60 years old with acute or convalescent COVID-19. Specimen: peripheral blood. The CDR3 is CASSYDRGYPEKLFF. Here the CDR3 DNA reads TGTGCCAGCAGTTATGACAGGGGGTATCCTGAAAAACTGTTTTTT.